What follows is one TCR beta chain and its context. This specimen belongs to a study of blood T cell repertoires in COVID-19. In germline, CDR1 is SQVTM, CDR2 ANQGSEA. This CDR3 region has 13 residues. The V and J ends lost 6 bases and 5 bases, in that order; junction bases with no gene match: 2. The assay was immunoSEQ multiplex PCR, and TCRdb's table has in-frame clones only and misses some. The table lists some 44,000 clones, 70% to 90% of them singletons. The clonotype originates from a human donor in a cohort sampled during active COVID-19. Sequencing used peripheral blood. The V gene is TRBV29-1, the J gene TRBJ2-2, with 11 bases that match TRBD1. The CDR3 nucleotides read TGCAGCGTCGGACAGGGGGCAACCGGGGAGCTGTTTTTT. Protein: CSVGQGATGELFF.